This entry lists 15 T cell receptor beta chains sequenced from one sample in a study of shared clonotypes between healthy human individuals. Positive CCR7 selection of CD45RO-negative cells yielded the naive CD8 cells, and terminally differentiated effector memory CD45RA+ cells were excluded. The repertoire was sequenced with immunoSEQ multiplex PCR; TCRdb's copy has only in-frame clones and lacks some. The data contain about 2 million clones, just under 95% of them singletons. The sample consisted of naive CD8+ T cells sorted from blood. These receptors were collected from a man between 18 and 35 years old in good health.

The rearrangement uses TRBV6-6 and TRBJ2-7; D possibly corresponds to TRBD1 (6 bases). This CDR3 has 15 amino acids. Germline CDR1 MNHNY, CDR2 SVGAGI (reference sequence). Trimming took 2 bases from V and 2 from J, leaving 13 bases between them. Here the CDR3 DNA reads TGTGCCAGCAGTTACCGGACAGCCGAAGCCTACGAGCAGTACTTC. It encodes CASSYRTAEAYEQYF.

J is TRBJ2-3 and V is TRBV27; either TRBD1 or TRBD2 may supply D (7 bases each). The CDR3 spans 17 residues. Germline loops: CDR1 MNHEY, CDR2 SMNVEV (reference sequence). V lost 0 bases to trimming and J lost 2 bases, with 15 bases between them. The CDR3 DNA reads as TGTGCCAGCAGTTTATCTGGCAGGGGGGGATTCACAGATACGCAGTATTTT. This encodes CASSLSGRGGFTDTQYF.

Notes on this clone: The sample carries other DNA sequences with the same CDR3. The rearrangement uses TRBV7-8 and TRBJ2-7; 8 bases line up with TRBD1. The CDR3 has 13 residues. The ends lost 1 base at V and 6 bases at J; junction bases unmatched: 2. The germline gives CDR1 SGHVS, CDR2 FQNEAQ. CDR3 DNA: TGTGCCAGCAGCTTAGGGACAGGGACCGAGCAGTACTTC. It translates to CASSLGTGTEQYF.

This chain connects TRBV27 to TRBJ2-7; no clear D. The V gene's germline CDR1 is MNHEY and CDR2 SMNVEV (reference sequence). The CDR3 loop spans 13 amino acids. V dropped 4 bases and J dropped 3 bases, with 10 bases sitting between them. The DNA for the CDR3 is TGTGCCAGCAGTTCAGAGGCCTACTACGAGCAGTACTTC. Its translation is CASSSEAYYEQYF.

The chain carries TRBV5-4 and TRBJ1-2; tentative D call: TRBD1 (5 bases). The CDR3 has 15 amino acids. Trimming took 0 bases from V and 8 from J, leaving 17 bases between them. Germline assignment: CDR1 SGHNT and CDR2 YYREEE (reference sequence). DNA of the CDR3: TGTGCCAGCAGCTTGGGTCGGGACTCCCCTCGGGGCTACACCTTC. Translated, it gives CASSLGRDSPRGYTF.

The J gene is TRBJ2-5, the V gene TRBV7-9; 7 nucleotides agree with TRBD1. Germline trimming cut 0 bases from V and 4 bases from J; bases unmatched to any gene: 2. The CDR3 runs to 14 residues. CDR1 is SEHNR and CDR2 is FQNEAQ in the germline V gene (reference sequence). CDR3 DNA: TGTGCCAGCAGCTTAGCAGGGGGCGGAGAGACCCAGTACTTC. Translating gives CASSLAGGGETQYF. Full variable domain (rest looked up from reference TRBV7-9 and TRBJ2-5): DTGVSQNPRHKITKRGQNVTFRCDPISEHNRLYWYRQTLGQGPEFLTYFQNEAQLEKSRLLSDRFSAERPKGSFSTLEIQRTEQGDSAMYLCASSLAGGGETQYFGPGTRLLVL.

V usage is TRBV27 and J usage is TRBJ2-7; no clear D. Germline assignment: CDR1 MNHEY and CDR2 SMNVEV (reference sequence). CDR3 length: 14 amino acids. The V end was cut by 2 bases, the J end by 0 bases, with 8 bases between. In DNA form, the CDR3 reads TGTGCCAGCAGTTTAGCACTTAACTCCTACGAGCAGTACTTC. This sequence encodes CASSLALNSYEQYF.

The chain has TRBV10-3 and TRBJ2-3; TRBD2 agrees at 8 bases. The germline gives CDR1 ENHRY, CDR2 SYGVKD. V shed 5 bases and J 0 bases; nucleotides not matched to a gene: 13. CDR3 length: 18 amino acids. CDR3 in amino acids: CAISPGERGISSTDTQYF. CDR3 DNA: TGTGCCATCAGTCCCGGGGAGCGGGGGATATCTAGCACAGATACGCAGTATTTT.

V and J are TRBV5-6 and TRBJ2-7, with unresolved D. V shed 3 bases and J shed 2 bases, with 15 bases lying between them. CDR3 length: 15 amino acids. Germline CDR1 is SGHDT and CDR2 is YYEEEE. The CDR3 region is CASSSGLRLPYEQYF. Here the CDR3 DNA reads TGTGCCAGCAGCTCCGGCCTCAGGCTCCCCTACGAGCAGTACTTC.

The V and J genes are TRBV7-9 and TRBJ2-3; 12 nucleotides agree with TRBD2. The CDR3 loop spans 16 amino acids. Germline loops: CDR1 SEHNR, CDR2 FQNEAQ (reference sequence). V lost 4 bases and J lost 2; bases outside the gene matches: 4. CDR3 nucleotide sequence: TGTGCCAGCAGCTACGGACTAGCGGGGTCCACAGATACGCAGTATTTT. Its translation is CASSYGLAGSTDTQYF.

The rearrangement links TRBV7-9 to TRBJ1-1; unclear D gene. This CDR3 contains 18 residues. CDR1 SEHNR and CDR2 FQNEAQ come from the germline V gene (reference sequence). The ends were cut back, 1 base at V and 1 base at J, with 19 bases in the middle. CDR3 protein: CASSLVGNWAMENTEAFF. The DNA of the CDR3 is TGTGCCAGCAGCTTAGTAGGGAATTGGGCAATGGAGAACACTGAAGCTTTCTTT.

The gene calls are TRBV14 and TRBJ2-7, with 8 bases identical to TRBD1. Trimming at V came to 3 bases and at J to 0 bases, leaving 1 base not matched to a gene. The CDR3 extends over 14 amino acids. In germline, CDR1 is SGHDN, CDR2 FVKESK. This CDR3 is CASSQTGASYEQYF. The CDR3 DNA reads TGTGCCAGCAGCCAGACAGGGGCCTCCTACGAGCAGTACTTC.

This chain uses TRBV5-4 with TRBJ1-4, with D perhaps matching TRBD1 (5 bases). The CDR3 contains 13 residues. Germline V gene lookup returns CDR1 SGHNT and CDR2 YYREEE (reference sequence). V lost 1 base, J lost 8 bases, and 9 bases lay in between. The CDR3 spells CASSLTGEEKLFF. CDR3 coding DNA: TGTGCCAGCAGCTTGACAGGAGAAGAAAAACTGTTTTTT.

Regarding this clone: Other DNA sequences from this sample encode an identical CDR3 as well. This chain connects TRBV7-2 to TRBJ2-7; 8 nucleotides align to TRBD1. CDR1 SGHTA and CDR2 FQGNSA come from the germline V gene. Germline trimming cut 3 bases from V and 3 bases from J; bases unmatched to any gene: 1. This CDR3 region has 13 residues. CDR3 sequence reads: CASSFGQGYEQYF. As DNA, the CDR3 is TGTGCCAGCAGCTTTGGACAGGGCTACGAGCAGTACTTC.

V usage is TRBV10-3 and J usage is TRBJ2-5; TRBD2 is a possible D gene (6 bases). V was shortened by 2 bases and J by 0 bases, with 13 bases between the two germline ends. The CDR3 totals 16 residues. Germline lookup yields CDR1 ENHRY and CDR2 SYGVKD. The CDR3 nucleotides read TGTGCCATCAGTGAGGGAGGCGGGGCAGACCAAGAGACCCAGTACTTC. It yields the protein CAISEGGGADQETQYF.